The present T cell receptor (beta chain) was sequenced within a study of cytomegalovirus exposure and HLA in healthy donors. Trimming removed 3 bases at V and 1 base at J, with 9 bases between. The CDR3 is 14 amino acids. CDR1 is MNHEY, CDR2 SMNVEV, per germline (reference sequence). Researchers ran the PCR with 60 Vbeta and 13 Jbeta primers. Data came from immunoSEQ multiplex PCR; TCRdb stores just in-frame clones and leaves some out. The sample includes 110,000 to 150,000 clones, around 79% seen only once; the top ten take 1.5% to 2%. The gene calls are TRBV27 and TRBJ1-1, with D unresolved. The receptor was isolated from a woman aged 25 to 45 in good health and CMV-seronegative. Material for sequencing was PBMCs. Here the CDR3 reads CASSFYEGNTEAFF. The CDR3 DNA follows: TGTGCCAGCAGTTTCTACGAGGGGAACACTGAAGCTTTCTTT.